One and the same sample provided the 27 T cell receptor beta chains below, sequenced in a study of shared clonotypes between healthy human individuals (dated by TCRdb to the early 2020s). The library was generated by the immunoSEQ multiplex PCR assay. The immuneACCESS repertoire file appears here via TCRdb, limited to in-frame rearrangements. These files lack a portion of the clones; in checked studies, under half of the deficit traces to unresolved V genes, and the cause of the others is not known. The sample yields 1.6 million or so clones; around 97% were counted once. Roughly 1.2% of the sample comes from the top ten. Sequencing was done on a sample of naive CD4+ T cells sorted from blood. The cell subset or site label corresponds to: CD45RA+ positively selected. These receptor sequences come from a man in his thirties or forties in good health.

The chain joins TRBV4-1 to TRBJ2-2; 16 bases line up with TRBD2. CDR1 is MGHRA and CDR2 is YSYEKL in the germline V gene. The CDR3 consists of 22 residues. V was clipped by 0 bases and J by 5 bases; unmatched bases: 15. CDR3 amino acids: CASSQEGGQGTSGRAGTGELFF. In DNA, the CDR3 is TGCGCCAGCAGCCAAGAAGGGGGCCAGGGGACTAGCGGGAGGGCCGGAACCGGGGAGCTGTTTTTT.

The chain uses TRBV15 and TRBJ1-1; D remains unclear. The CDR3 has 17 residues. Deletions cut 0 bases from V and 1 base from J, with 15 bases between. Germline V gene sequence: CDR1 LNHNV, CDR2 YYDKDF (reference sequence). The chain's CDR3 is CATSRDPIPYGNTEAFF. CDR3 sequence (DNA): TGTGCCACCAGCAGAGACCCCATCCCTTACGGGAACACTGAAGCTTTCTTT. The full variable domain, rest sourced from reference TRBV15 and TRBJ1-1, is DAMVIQNPRYQVTQFGKPVTLSCSQTLNHNVMYWYQQKSSQAPKLLFHYYDKDFNNEADTPDNFQSRRPNTSFCFLDIRSPGLGDTAMYLCATSRDPIPYGNTEAFFGQGTRLTVV.

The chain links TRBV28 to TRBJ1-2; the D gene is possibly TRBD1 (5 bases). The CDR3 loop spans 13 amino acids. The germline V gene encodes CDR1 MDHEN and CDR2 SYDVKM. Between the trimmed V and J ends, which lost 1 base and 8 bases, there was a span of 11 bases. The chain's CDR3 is CASSLYPKGGYTF. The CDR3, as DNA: TGTGCCAGCAGTTTATACCCGAAGGGGGGCTACACCTTC.

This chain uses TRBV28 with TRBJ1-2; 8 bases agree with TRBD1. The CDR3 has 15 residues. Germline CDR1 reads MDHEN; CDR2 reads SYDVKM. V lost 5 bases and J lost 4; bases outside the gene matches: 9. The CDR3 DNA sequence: TGTGCCAGCAGTAGCAGGGACAGGAATTTCTATGGCTACACCTTC. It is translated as CASSSRDRNFYGYTF.

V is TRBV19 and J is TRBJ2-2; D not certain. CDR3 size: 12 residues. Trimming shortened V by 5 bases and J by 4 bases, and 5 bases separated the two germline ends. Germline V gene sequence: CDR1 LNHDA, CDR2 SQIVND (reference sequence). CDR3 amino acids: CASSPSTGELFF. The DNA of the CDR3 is TGTGCCAGTAGTCCTAGCACCGGGGAGCTGTTTTTT.

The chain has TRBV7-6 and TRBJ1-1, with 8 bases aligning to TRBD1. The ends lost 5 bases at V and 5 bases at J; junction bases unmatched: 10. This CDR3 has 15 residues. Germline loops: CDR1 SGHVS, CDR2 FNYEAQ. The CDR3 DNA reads TGTGCCAGCAGCCCGGACAGGGTAGGTAGGACTGAAGCTTTCTTT. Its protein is CASSPDRVGRTEAFF.

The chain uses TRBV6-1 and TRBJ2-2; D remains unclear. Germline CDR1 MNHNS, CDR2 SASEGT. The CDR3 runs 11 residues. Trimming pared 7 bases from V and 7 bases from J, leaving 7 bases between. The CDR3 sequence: CASTRDGELFF. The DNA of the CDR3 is TGTGCCAGCACAAGAGACGGGGAGCTGTTTTTT.

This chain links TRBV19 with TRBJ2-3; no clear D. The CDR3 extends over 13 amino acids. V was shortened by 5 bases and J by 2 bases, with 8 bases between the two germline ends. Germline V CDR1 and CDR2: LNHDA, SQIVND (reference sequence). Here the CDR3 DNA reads TGTGCCAGTAGTCGGACGGCCACAGATACGCAGTATTTT. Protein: CASSRTATDTQYF.

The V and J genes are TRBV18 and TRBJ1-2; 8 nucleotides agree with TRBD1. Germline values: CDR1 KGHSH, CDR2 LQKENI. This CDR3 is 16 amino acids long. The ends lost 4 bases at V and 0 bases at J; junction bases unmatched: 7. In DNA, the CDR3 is TGTGCCAGCTCACTTTCGGGACAGGCCGCTAACTATGGCTACACCTTC. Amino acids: CASSLSGQAANYGYTF.

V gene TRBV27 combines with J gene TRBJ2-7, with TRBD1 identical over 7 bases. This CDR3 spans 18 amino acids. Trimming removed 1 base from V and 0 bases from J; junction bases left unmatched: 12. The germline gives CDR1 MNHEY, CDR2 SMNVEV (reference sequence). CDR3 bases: TGTGCCAGCAGTTTATTCAGGGCAGGGGGTTTATCCTCCTACGAGCAGTACTTC. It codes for CASSLFRAGGLSSYEQYF.

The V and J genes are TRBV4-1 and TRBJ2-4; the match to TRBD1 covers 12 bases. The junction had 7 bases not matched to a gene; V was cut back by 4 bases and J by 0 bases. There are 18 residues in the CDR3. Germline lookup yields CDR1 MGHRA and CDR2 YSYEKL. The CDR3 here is CASSRGTGGGLAKNIQYF. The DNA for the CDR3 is TGCGCCAGCAGCCGCGGGACAGGGGGCGGTCTAGCCAAAAACATTCAGTACTTC.

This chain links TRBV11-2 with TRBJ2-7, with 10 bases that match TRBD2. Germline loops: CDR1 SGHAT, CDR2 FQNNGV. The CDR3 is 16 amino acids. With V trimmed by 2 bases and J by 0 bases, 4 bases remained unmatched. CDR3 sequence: CASSLLGTSVSYEQYF. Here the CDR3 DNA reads TGTGCCAGCAGCTTACTTGGGACTAGCGTCTCCTACGAGCAGTACTTC.

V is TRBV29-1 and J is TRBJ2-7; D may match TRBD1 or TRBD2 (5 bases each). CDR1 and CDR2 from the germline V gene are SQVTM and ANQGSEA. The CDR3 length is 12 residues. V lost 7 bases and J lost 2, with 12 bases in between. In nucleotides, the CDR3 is TGCAGCGCATGGGACGGAACCTACGAGCAGTACTTC. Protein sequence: CSAWDGTYEQYF.

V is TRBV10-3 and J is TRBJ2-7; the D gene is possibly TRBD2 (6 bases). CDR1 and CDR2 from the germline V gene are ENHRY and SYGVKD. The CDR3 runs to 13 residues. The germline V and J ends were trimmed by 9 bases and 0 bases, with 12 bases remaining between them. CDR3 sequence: CAMKDGGSYEQYF. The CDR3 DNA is TGTGCCATGAAGGACGGGGGCTCCTACGAGCAGTACTTC.

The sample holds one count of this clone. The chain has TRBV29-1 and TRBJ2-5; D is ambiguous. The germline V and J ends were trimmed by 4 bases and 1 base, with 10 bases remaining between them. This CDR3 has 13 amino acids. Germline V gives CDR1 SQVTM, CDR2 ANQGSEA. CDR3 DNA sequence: TGCAGCGTTGGCGGACGAAGCCAAGAGACCCAGTACTTC. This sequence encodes CSVGGRSQETQYF.

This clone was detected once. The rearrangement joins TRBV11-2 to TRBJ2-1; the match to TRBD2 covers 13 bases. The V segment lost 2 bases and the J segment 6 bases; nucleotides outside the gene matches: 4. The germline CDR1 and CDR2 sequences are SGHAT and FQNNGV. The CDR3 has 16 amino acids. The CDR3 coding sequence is TGTGCCAGCAGCTTAAGGACTAGCGGGAGCGTCAATGAGCAGTTCTTC. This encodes CASSLRTSGSVNEQFF.

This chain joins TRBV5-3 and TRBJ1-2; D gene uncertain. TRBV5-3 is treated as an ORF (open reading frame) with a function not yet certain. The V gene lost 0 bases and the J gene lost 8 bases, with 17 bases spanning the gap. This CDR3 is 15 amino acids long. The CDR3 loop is CARSLEDRTPGGYTF. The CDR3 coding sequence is TGTGCCAGAAGCTTGGAGGATCGCACGCCGGGGGGCTACACCTTC.

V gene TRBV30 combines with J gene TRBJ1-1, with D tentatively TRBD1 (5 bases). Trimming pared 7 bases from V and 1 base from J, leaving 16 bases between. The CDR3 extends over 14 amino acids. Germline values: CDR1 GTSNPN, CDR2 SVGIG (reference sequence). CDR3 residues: CASTWGWENTEAFF. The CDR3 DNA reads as TGTGCCTCGACCTGGGGCTGGGAGAACACTGAAGCTTTCTTT.

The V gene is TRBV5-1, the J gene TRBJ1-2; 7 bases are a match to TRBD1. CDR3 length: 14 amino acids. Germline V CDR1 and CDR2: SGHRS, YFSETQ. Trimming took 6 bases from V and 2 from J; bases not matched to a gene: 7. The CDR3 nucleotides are TGCGCCAGCACAACAGGGGATATGAACTATGGCTACACCTTC. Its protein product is CASTTGDMNYGYTF.

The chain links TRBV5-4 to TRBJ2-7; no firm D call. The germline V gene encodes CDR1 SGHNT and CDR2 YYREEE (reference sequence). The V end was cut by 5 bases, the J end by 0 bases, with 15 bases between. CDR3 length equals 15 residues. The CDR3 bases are TGTGCCAGCAGTTCGAGATCCCAGGACTCCTACGAGCAGTACTTC. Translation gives CASSSRSQDSYEQYF.

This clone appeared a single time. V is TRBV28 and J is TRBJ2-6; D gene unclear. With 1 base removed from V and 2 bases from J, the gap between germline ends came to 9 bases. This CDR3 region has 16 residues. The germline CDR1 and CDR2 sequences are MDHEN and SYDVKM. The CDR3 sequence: CASSLFPGTGANVLTF. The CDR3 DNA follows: TGTGCCAGCAGTTTATTTCCCGGTACTGGGGCCAACGTCCTGACTTTC.

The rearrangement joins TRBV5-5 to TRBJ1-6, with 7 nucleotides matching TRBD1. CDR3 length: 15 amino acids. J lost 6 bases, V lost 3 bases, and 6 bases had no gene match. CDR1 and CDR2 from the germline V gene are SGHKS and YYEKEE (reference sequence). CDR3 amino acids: CASSYPDRPNSPLHF. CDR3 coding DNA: TGTGCCAGCAGCTATCCGGACAGGCCTAATTCACCCCTCCACTTT.

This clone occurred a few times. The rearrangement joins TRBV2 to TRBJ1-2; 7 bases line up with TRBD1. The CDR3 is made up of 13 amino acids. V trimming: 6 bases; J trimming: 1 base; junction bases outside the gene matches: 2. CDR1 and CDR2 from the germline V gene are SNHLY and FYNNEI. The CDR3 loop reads CASRRDSNYGYTF. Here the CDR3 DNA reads TGTGCCAGCAGACGGGACAGTAACTATGGCTACACCTTC.

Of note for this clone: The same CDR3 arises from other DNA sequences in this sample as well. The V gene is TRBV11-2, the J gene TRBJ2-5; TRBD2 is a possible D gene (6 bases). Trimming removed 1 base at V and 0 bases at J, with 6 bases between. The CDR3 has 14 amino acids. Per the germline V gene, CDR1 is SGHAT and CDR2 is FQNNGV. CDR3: CASSLAGDQETQYF. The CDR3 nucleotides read TGTGCCAGCAGCTTAGCGGGGGACCAAGAGACCCAGTACTTC. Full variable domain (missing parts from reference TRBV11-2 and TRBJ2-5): EAGVAQSPRYKIIEKRQSVAFWCNPISGHATLYWYQQILGQGPKLLIQFQNNGVVDDSQLPKDRFSAERLKGVDSTLKIQPAKLEDSAVYLCASSLAGDQETQYFGPGTRLLVL.

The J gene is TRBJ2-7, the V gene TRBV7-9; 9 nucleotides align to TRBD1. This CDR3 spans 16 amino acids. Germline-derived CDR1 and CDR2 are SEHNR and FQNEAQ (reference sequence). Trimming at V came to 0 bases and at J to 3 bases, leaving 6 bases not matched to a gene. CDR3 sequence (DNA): TGTGCCAGCAGCTTAGCTCGGACAGGGGCCGGCTACGAGCAGTACTTC. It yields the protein CASSLARTGAGYEQYF.

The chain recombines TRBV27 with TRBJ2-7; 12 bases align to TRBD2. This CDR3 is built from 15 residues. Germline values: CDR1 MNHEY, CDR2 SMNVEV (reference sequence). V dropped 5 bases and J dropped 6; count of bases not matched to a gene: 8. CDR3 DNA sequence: TGTGCCAGCAGTCCGCGACTAGCGGGAGTCCGCGAGCAGTACTTC. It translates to CASSPRLAGVREQYF.

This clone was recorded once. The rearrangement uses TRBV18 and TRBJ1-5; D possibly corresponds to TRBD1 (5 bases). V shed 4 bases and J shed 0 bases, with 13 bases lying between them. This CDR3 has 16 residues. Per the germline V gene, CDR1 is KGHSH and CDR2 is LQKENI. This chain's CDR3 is CASSQTPGNSNQPQHF. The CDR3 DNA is TGTGCCAGCTCACAGACCCCAGGGAATAGCAATCAGCCCCAGCATTTT.